The 24 T cell receptor beta chains listed next were all sequenced from one sample in a study of regulatory T cells in long-lasting Graves disease. According to the study, TCR beta libraries were built with iRepertoire HTBI primers and CDR3-region Arm-PCR. TCRdb reprocessed the multiplex PCR reads with MiXCR, giving one entry per CDR3 protein. The table lists roughly 420,000 distinct CDR3 sequences, 12% to 15% of them singletons. The time point denotes: newly diagnosed GD, antithyroid drugs for less than 3 months. Construction of the TCR library relied on RNA isolated from PBMCs. These data also featured in a second study, about T cells in Graves' hyperthyroidism and ophthalmopathy.

This specimen consisted of peripheral blood mononuclear cells (PBMCs), obtained at new diagnosis, from a patient treated with antithyroid drugs. Receptors were obtained from a woman aged 45 to 65 with Graves disease.

This clonotype was seen repeatedly, ten times or more. The CDR3 spells CASSLSPSWGEQYF. DNA for the CDR3: TGTGCCAGCAGCCTCTCCCCATCTTGGGGCGAGCAGTACTTC. The chain couples TRBV14 to TRBJ2-7, with D uncertain. The V end was cut by 4 bases, the J end by 6 bases, with 16 bases between. The CDR3 consists of 14 residues. The germline CDR1 and CDR2 sequences are SGHDN and FVKESK.

The sample holds many counts of this clonotype. This rearrangement joins TRBV5-5 to TRBJ1-1; perhaps TRBD1 as D (5 bases). V was clipped by 3 bases and J by 5 bases, with 14 bases between them. The CDR3 runs to 14 residues. Per the germline V gene, CDR1 is SGHKS and CDR2 is YYEKEE (reference sequence). The CDR3 bases are TGTGCCAGCAGCTGGAAGACGACAGTAACTGAAGCTTTCTTT. Translation gives CASSWKTTVTEAFF.

This clonotype occurred many times. The rearrangement uses TRBV12-3 or TRBV12-4 and TRBJ2-5; a possible D gene is TRBD2 (6 bases). The CDR3 runs to 15 residues. Trimming cost V 3 bases and J 8 bases, with 19 bases left between them. CDR3 coding DNA: TGTGCCAGCAGTTTGCACGCGGAGGGGACGCCAACCCAGTACTTC. Translating it yields CASSLHAEGTPTQYF.

This chain links TRBV3-1 with TRBJ1-4, with D possibly matching TRBD1 (6 bases). CDR1 and CDR2 from the germline V gene are LGHDT and YNNKEL (reference sequence). The CDR3 totals 16 residues. With 1 base removed from V and 4 bases from J, the gap between germline ends came to 13 bases. The DNA for the CDR3 is TGTGCCAGCAGCCAAGCCAGACAGGCCCTTAATGAAAAACTGTTTTTT. Its translation: CASSQARQALNEKLFF.

This clonotype was recorded many times. The chain is built from TRBV30 and TRBJ2-1, with a tentative D call TRBD2 (6 bases). The germline V gene encodes CDR1 GTSNPN and CDR2 SVGIG (reference sequence). This CDR3 has 13 amino acids. Between the trimmed V and J ends, which lost 5 bases and 5 bases, there was a span of 13 bases. The CDR3 DNA is TGTGCCTGGGGGGGACTGCAAAACAATGAGCAGTTCTTC. As protein: CAWGGLQNNEQFF.

This clonotype appeared a few times. This chain links TRBV20-1 with TRBJ1-6, with a possible D match to TRBD1 (6 bases). Between the trimmed V and J ends, which lost 6 bases and 7 bases, there was a span of 22 bases. In germline, CDR1 is DFQATT, CDR2 SNEGSKA (reference sequence). The CDR3 is made up of 16 amino acids. This chain's CDR3 is CSAGAPNRVENSPLHF. The CDR3 bases are TGCAGTGCGGGGGCCCCCAACAGGGTGGAAAATTCACCCCTCCACTTT.

Concerning this clonotype itself: Being one base from a much bigger clone, this may be a read error. The gene calls are TRBV2 and TRBJ2-3, with TRBD2 matching over 7 bases. Judging by the DNA end, TRBJ2-1 fits better; the J call may be wrong. Per germline, CDR1 SNHLY and CDR2 FYNNEI. The CDR3 spans 12 residues. CDR3 bases: TGTGTCAGCAAACTAGCGTTGGATGAGCAGTTCTTC. The encoded protein is CVSKLALDEQFF.

This clonotype was detected only a few times. The V call is TRBV10-3, the J call TRBJ2-3, with D possibly being TRBD1 (6 bases). This CDR3 contains 16 residues. The ends were cut back, 3 bases at V and 3 bases at J, with 16 bases in the middle. The germline V gene has CDR1 ENHRY and CDR2 SYGVKD. CDR3 protein: CAISDSRGSWTDTQYF. In DNA form, the CDR3 reads TGTGCCATCAGTGACTCTAGGGGGTCCTGGACAGATACGCAGTATTTT.

This clonotype was observed many times. J is TRBJ2-7 and V is TRBV12-3 or TRBV12-4; possible D gene TRBD2, 6 bases. The CDR3 spans 13 residues. The ends were cut back, 1 base at V and 6 bases at J, with 10 bases in the middle. CDR3 region: CASSLGQRVEQYF. The CDR3 DNA reads TGTGCCAGCAGTTTAGGACAGCGGGTCGAGCAGTACTTC.

This clonotype was counted many times. The V and J genes are TRBV12-3 or TRBV12-4 and TRBJ1-5; TRBD1 matches 10 bases. The CDR3 covers 15 residues. The V and J ends lost 4 bases and 6 bases, in that order; junction bases with no gene match: 6. The CDR3 sequence: CASSSGQGFAQPQHF. The CDR3 nucleotides read TGTGCCAGCAGTTCGGGACAGGGGTTTGCTCAGCCCCAGCATTTT.

This clonotype was observed many times. This chain joins TRBV9 and TRBJ1-5, with 7 nucleotides matching TRBD1. J gave up 1 base and V 4 bases, and 5 bases lay outside the gene matches. This CDR3 has 15 amino acids. The germline gives CDR1 SGDLS, CDR2 YYNGEE. The CDR3 reads CASSPGQASNQPQHF. The CDR3 nucleotides read TGTGCCAGCAGCCCCGGACAGGCCAGCAATCAGCCCCAGCATTTT.

This clonotype was detected ten times or more. This chain uses TRBV2 with TRBJ2-1; D might be TRBD2 (6 bases). The CDR3 loop spans 16 amino acids. Trimming removed 4 bases from V and 1 base from J, with 14 bases in between. Germline values: CDR1 SNHLY, CDR2 FYNNEI. CDR3 DNA: TGTGCCAGCAGTGTATGGGGGGACTTTTCCTACAATGAGCAGTTCTTC. This translates into CASSVWGDFSYNEQFF.

The chain couples TRBV19 to TRBJ2-3, with 11 bases aligning to TRBD1. Germline CDR1 is LNHDA and CDR2 is SQIVND (reference sequence). The CDR3 has 16 residues. Trimming at V came to 0 bases and at J to 3 bases, leaving 2 bases not matched to a gene. The CDR3 bases are TGTGCCAGTAGTATAGATGGGACAGGGGGTACAGATACGCAGTATTTT. This encodes CASSIDGTGGTDTQYF.

This clonotype was seen many times. The chain couples TRBV5-5 to TRBJ2-7, with 10 bases aligning to TRBD2. Germline V gene data show CDR1 as SGHKS and CDR2 as YYEKEE (reference sequence). The trim removed 7 bases at V and 3 bases at J, leaving 7 bases unmatched. The CDR3 has 14 amino acids. CDR3 in DNA: TGTGCCAGCCTCGGGGTAGCGGGGGGCTACGAGCAGTACTTC. Translating gives CASLGVAGGYEQYF.

The chain combines TRBV9 with TRBJ2-7, with 7 bases that match TRBD1. V was pared by 0 bases and J by 6 bases, with 9 bases of the junction left unmatched. The germline V gene encodes CDR1 SGDLS and CDR2 YYNGEE. The CDR3 totals 15 residues. The CDR3 reads CASSVGTGSPLEQYF. The CDR3 DNA reads as TGTGCCAGCAGCGTAGGGACAGGTAGCCCCCTCGAGCAGTACTTC.

Regarding this clonotype: Because it lacks the conserved phenylalanine or tryptophan at the end, this CDR3 is likely a read error. The rearrangement links TRBV5-1 to TRBJ1-6; no reliable D call. CDR1 is SGHRS, CDR2 YFSETQ, per germline. Deletions cut 0 bases from V and 0 bases from J, with 7 bases between. CDR3 length equals 16 residues. As DNA, the CDR3 is TGCGCCAGCAGCTTGGCCGTGAGCTCCTATAATTCACCCCTCCACTCT. Its protein is CASSLAVSSYNSPLHS.

The chain employs TRBV24-1 and TRBJ2-3; D ambiguous. This CDR3 comprises 13 residues. Germline V CDR1 and CDR2: KGHDR, SFDVKD. V gave up 9 bases and J gave up 4 bases, with 13 bases separating them. The CDR3 DNA sequence: TGTGCCACCTCGAACCCGGGCCCAGATACGCAGTATTTT. Residues: CATSNPGPDTQYF.

This clonotype was counted at least ten times. V usage is TRBV7-3 and J usage is TRBJ2-1; perhaps D is TRBD1 or TRBD2 (6 bases each). This CDR3 region has 15 residues. Germline V gene data show CDR1 as SGHTA and CDR2 as FQGTGA. V was shortened by 2 bases and J by 6 bases, with 14 bases between the two germline ends. CDR3 DNA: TGTGCCAGCAGCTTATGGGGGGCATTGGGCAATGAGCAGTTCTTC. Protein sequence: CASSLWGALGNEQFF.

This clonotype was detected only a few times. CDR3 loop: CASSHPMSLVGNQPQHF. For the CDR3, the DNA is TGCGCCAGCAGCCACCCTATGTCGCTAGTGGGCAATCAGCCCCAGCATTTT. V and J are TRBV4-1 and TRBJ1-5; no clear D gene. V lost 3 bases, J lost 2 bases, and 17 bases lay in between. This CDR3 is 17 amino acids long. The germline V gene has CDR1 MGHRA and CDR2 YSYEKL.

This clonotype occurred a few times. The genes are TRBV30 and TRBJ2-3, with a possible D match to TRBD1 (5 bases). The V gene's germline CDR1 is GTSNPN and CDR2 SVGIG (reference sequence). CDR3 length: 14 amino acids. V was clipped by 6 bases and J by 0 bases, with 13 bases between them. This chain's CDR3 is CACRRGPSTDTQYF. The CDR3 nucleotides read TGTGCCTGTAGAAGGGGTCCTAGCACAGATACGCAGTATTTT.

This clonotype appeared a single time. This may come from a read error, since a much larger clone is one base off. The V call is TRBV10-3, the J call TRBJ2-7; possibly TRBD1 or TRBD2 for D (5 bases each). There are 17 residues in the CDR3. The V gene's germline CDR1 is ENHRY and CDR2 SYGVKD. The V end was cut by 3 bases, the J end by 2 bases, with 20 bases between. Here the CDR3 DNA reads TGTGCCATCAGTGATTACGGCCTCCGGGGCAGAACCTACGAGCAGTACTTC. This gives the protein CAISDYGLRGRTYEQYF.

This clonotype occurred many times. The V call is TRBV7-2, the J call TRBJ1-2; possible D gene TRBD1, 5 bases. The germline CDR1 and CDR2 sequences are SGHTA and FQGNSA. The CDR3 covers 16 residues. V gave up 0 bases and J gave up 8 bases, with 19 bases separating them. The chain's CDR3 is CASSLARGRDFGGYTF. CDR3 DNA sequence: TGTGCCAGCAGCTTAGCGCGGGGAAGGGACTTTGGAGGCTACACCTTC.

V is TRBV19 and J is TRBJ1-3, with D hard to call. The V and J ends lost 5 bases and 0 bases respectively, with 5 bases between them. Looked up from germline, CDR1 is LNHDA and CDR2 is SQIVND (reference sequence). There are 13 residues in the CDR3. The CDR3 is CASSRDSGNTIYF. CDR3 nucleotide sequence: TGTGCCAGTAGTCGGGACTCTGGAAACACCATATATTTT.

As regards this clonotype: A read error is possible here, since a much larger clone lies one base away. The chain is built from TRBV5-1 and TRBJ2-3; D might be TRBD2 (5 bases). The CDR3 runs to 15 residues. Per germline, CDR1 SGHRS and CDR2 YFSETQ. V lost 3 bases, J lost 3 bases, and 14 bases lay in between. CDR3 sequence: CASSYTELETDTQYF. DNA of the CDR3: TGCGCCAGCAGCTACACGGAACTAGAAACAGATACGCAGTATTTT.